The 7 T cell receptor beta chains below come from one sample, sequenced in a study of blood T cells in healthy people across ages. A sample-barcoded 5' primer and a J-beta primer mix were used in a second PCR of roughly 6 to 11 cycles. TCRdb reprocessed the 5' RACE reads with MiXCR, giving one entry per CDR3 protein. Among some 700,000 distinct CDR3 sequences listed, 22% were seen once. Sample: blood. The receptors derive from a man in his 70s in good health.

The J gene is TRBJ2-7, the V gene TRBV20-1, with 9 bases that match TRBD1. The CDR3 contains 15 residues. The V and J ends lost 6 bases and 1 base, in that order; junction bases with no gene match: 10. Germline V gene data show CDR1 as DFQATT and CDR2 as SNEGSKA (reference sequence). CDR3 amino acids: CSAQAAGTGSYEQYF. As DNA, the CDR3 is TGCAGTGCGCAAGCTGCCGGGACAGGGTCCTACGAGCAGTACTTC.

This clonotype was counted at least ten times. The chain joins TRBV7-2 to TRBJ2-5; TRBD1 is a possible D gene (6 bases). Germline loops: CDR1 SGHTA, CDR2 FQGNSA. The CDR3 length is 13 residues. V was shortened by 6 bases and J by 5 bases, with 13 bases between the two germline ends. CDR3 sequence: CASSLRQGETQYF. The CDR3 bases are TGTGCCAGCAGTTTACGCCAGGGGGAGACCCAGTACTTC.

This clonotype was seen a handful of times. The CDR3 here is CASKQSGTDTQYF. The DNA for the CDR3 is TGTGCCAGCAAACAGTCTGGCACAGATACGCAGTATTTT. This chain links TRBV6-4 with TRBJ2-3, with no clear D. The germline CDR1 and CDR2 sequences are MRHNA and SNTAGT. This CDR3 has 13 amino acids. The V end lost 7 bases, the J end lost 1 base, and 9 bases lay between the germline ends.

This clonotype was seen more than once but under ten times. This chain uses TRBV28 with TRBJ2-1; a weak D match, TRBD1 (5 bases). Per the germline V gene, CDR1 is MDHEN and CDR2 is SYDVKM. The CDR3 has 16 amino acids. Between the trimmed V and J ends, which lost 7 bases and 8 bases, there was a span of 24 bases. CDR3 DNA: TGTGCCAGCATGGCAGGGTGGATCCTTAGAGGAGATGAGCAGTTCTTC. This gives the protein CASMAGWILRGDEQFF.

The sample holds a few counts of this clonotype. The chain uses TRBV29-1 and TRBJ2-5; 7 nucleotides line up with TRBD1. The CDR3 sequence is 14 residues long. The trim removed 7 bases at V and 5 bases at J, leaving 13 bases unmatched. CDR1 is SQVTM and CDR2 is ANQGSEA in the germline V gene. The CDR3 sequence is CSAGQTGWQETQYF. The CDR3 DNA reads TGCAGCGCAGGCCAGACAGGGTGGCAGGAGACCCAGTACTTC.

The chain combines TRBV6-2 or TRBV6-3 with TRBJ2-3, with D perhaps matching TRBD2 (5 bases). The CDR3 contains 17 residues. Germline lookup yields CDR1 MNHEY and CDR2 SVGEGT. Trimming took 5 bases from V and 0 from J, leaving 18 bases between them. CDR3 region: CASSAGLMVGSTDTQYF. CDR3 sequence (DNA): TGTGCCAGCAGTGCGGGCCTTATGGTGGGGAGCACAGATACGCAGTATTTT.

As regards this clonotype: This sequence may be a read error, since a much larger clone differs from it by one base. The chain combines TRBV20-1 with TRBJ2-5, with D unclear. The J call is uncertain, as TRBJ2-1 better fits the DNA end. Looked up from germline, CDR1 is DFQATT and CDR2 is SNEGSKA (reference sequence). The CDR3 extends over 13 amino acids. CDR3 DNA sequence: TGCAGTGCTAGAGCCGGGCGGAACAAAGAGCAGTTCTTC. This codes for CSARAGRNKEQFF.